This T cell receptor (beta chain) stems from a study of human T cells and chemical hapten exposure. In the study overall: Small discrepancies in pooled library volume mainly accounted for the varying TCR yields per sample.

This clonotype was seen at least ten times. Its antigen remains unidentified. Study-level points and caveats: The donor cohort had alopecia, so its immune response may not match that of healthy people. Expanded TCR sets contained significantly more large CDR3 similarity clusters than controls.

Time point of the sample: patch test 3, about 24 weeks after DPC sensitization. Treatment in this sample: therapeutic diphenylcyclopropenone sensitization with weekly scalp DPC. CDR3 length equals 13 residues. V dropped 2 bases and J dropped 9; count of bases not matched to a gene: 6. The germline CDR1 and CDR2 sequences are SGHVS and FQNEAQ. TCRdb reanalysed the RACE reads using MiXCR and keeps one entry per CDR3 protein. The sample lists 55,000 to 80,000 distinct CDR3 sequences; more than 9.5% were seen once. This TCR derives from a woman in her thirties with alopecia areata. Some clones in this sample may be carry-over from other donors' samples. The material sequenced was whole blood, taken in connection with sensitization to the hapten diphenylcyclopropenone (DPC). This chain joins TRBV7-8 and TRBJ2-7; 8 bases are a match to TRBD1. The CDR3 reads CASSLNGQGAQYF. The DNA of the CDR3 is TGTGCCAGCAGCTTAAATGGACAGGGCGCGCAGTACTTC. The variable domain in full, with the rest retrieved from reference TRBV7-8 and TRBJ2-7, is GAGVSQSPRYKVAKRGQDVALRCDPISGHVSLFWYQQALGQGPEFLTYFQNEAQLDKSGLPSDRFFAERPEGSVSTLKIQRTQQEDSAVYLCASSLNGQGAQYFGPGTRLTVT.